This is a list of T cell receptor beta chains from one sample in a study of shared clonotypes between healthy human individuals. Produced via immunoSEQ multiplex PCR; TCRdb's table is partial and in-frame only. The data contain fewer than 2.5 million clones, over 85% of them singletons. The sample was naive CD4+ T cells from PBMCs. These receptors came from a man aged 18 to 29 in good health. Some clones in this sample may be carry-over from other donors' samples. Each CDR3 is given with its conserved first and last residue. A D gene is named only where the DNA matches it firmly. Only part of the rows carry a size: once, few, many, or a class if the clone is expanded.

TRBJ1-1	TRBV5-1	-	-	CASSPGGARGNTEAFF	TGCGCCAGCAGCCCTGGGGGGGCGCGGGGGAACACTGAAGCTTTCTTT
TRBJ1-1	TRBV6-5	TRBD1	once	CASSINRGRRTEAFF	TGTGCCAGCAGTATAAACAGGGGGAGAAGGACTGAAGCTTTCTTT
TRBJ2-1	TRBV18	TRBD2	-	CASSEGTSGRKQFF	TGTGCCAGCTCAGAAGGGACTAGCGGGCGTAAGCAGTTCTTC
TRBJ2-5	TRBV28	TRBD2	-	CASSLAFRASGSTAQYF	TGTGCCAGCAGTTTGGCCTTCCGGGCTAGCGGGAGTACGGCCCAGTACTTC
TRBJ2-7	TRBV5-1	TRBD2	-	CASSPRLAGGPYEQYF	TGCGCCAGCAGCCCCCGTCTAGCGGGAGGGCCTTACGAGCAGTACTTC
TRBJ2-3	TRBV10-3	TRBD1	-	CAISPGQAYTDTQYF	TGTGCCATCAGTCCCGGACAGGCATACACAGATACGCAGTATTTT
TRBJ2-4	TRBV4-1	TRBD2	-	CASSQLAGGGLAKNIQYF	TGCGCCAGCAGCCAACTAGCGGGAGGGGGACTGGCCAAAAACATTCAGTACTTC
TRBJ1-2	TRBV28	-	-	CASSPISGLNYGYTF	TGTGCCAGCAGTCCGATTAGCGGGCTTAACTATGGCTACACCTTC
TRBJ1-2	TRBV5-1	TRBD1	-	CASSLGTGQGAGGYTF	TGCGCCAGCAGCTTGGGCACGGGACAGGGGGCGGGAGGCTACACCTTC
TRBJ2-3	TRBV18	-	once	CAGSSQDARPYF	TGTGCCGGCTCATCCCAGGACGCGAGGCCGTATTTT
TRBJ1-3	TRBV6-5	-	-	CASSPRTAGNTIYF	TGTGCCAGCAGTCCTCGGACAGCTGGAAACACCATATATTTT
TRBJ2-1	TRBV7-9	TRBD2	-	CASSFLAGAHEQFF	TGTGCCAGCAGCTTCCTAGCGGGAGCCCATGAGCAGTTCTTC
TRBJ2-5	TRBV7-8	-	once	CASSLEGFLRGETQYF	TGTGCCAGCAGCTTAGAGGGCTTCCTCCGGGGGGAGACCCAGTACTTC
TRBJ2-7	TRBV6-5	TRBD2	-	CASSRTSGSYEQYF	TGTGCCAGCAGTAGGACTAGCGGCTCCTACGAGCAGTACTTC
TRBJ1-5	TRBV27	-	once	CASSFRRDDQPQHF	TGTGCCAGCAGTTTTCGCAGGGATGATCAGCCCCAGCATTTT
TRBJ2-1	TRBV5-1	-	-	CASSLGTDNNEQFF	TGCGCCAGCAGCTTGGGGACAGATAACAATGAGCAGTTCTTC
TRBJ2-7	TRBV2	TRBD1	-	CASRGTGRHEQYF	TGTGCCAGCAGGGGGACAGGGAGACACGAGCAGTACTTC
TRBJ2-7	TRBV15	-	-	CATSRDPRGTGEQYF	TGTGCCACCAGCAGAGATCCTCGGGGTACGGGCGAGCAGTACTTC
TRBJ2-2	TRBV15	TRBD1	-	CATSSPGTGTGELFF	TGTGCCACCAGCAGCCCCGGGACAGGGACCGGGGAGCTGTTTTTT
TRBJ1-2	TRBV14	TRBD1	-	CASSRGQGHGYTF	TGTGCCAGCAGCCGCGGACAGGGTCATGGCTACACCTTC
TRBJ1-2	TRBV29-1	-	-	CSVEEGSGYTF	TGCAGCGTTGAGGAAGGGAGCGGCTACACCTTC
TRBJ2-5	TRBV7-7	-	-	CASSLGWGNQETQYF	TGTGCCAGCAGCTTAGGCTGGGGAAACCAAGAGACCCAGTACTTC
TRBJ1-4	TRBV19	-	-	CASTPRAGDSSTNEKLFF	TGTGCCAGTACTCCCCGGGCAGGCGACTCTTCAACTAATGAAAAACTGTTTTTT
TRBJ2-1	TRBV5-1	TRBD1	-	CASGTVFGKEFF	TGCGCCAGCGGGACAGTGTTCGGGAAGGAGTTCTTC
TRBJ2-7	TRBV28	-	-	CASSSRDAQYF	TGTGCCAGCAGTTCCCGGGACGCGCAGTACTTC
TRBJ2-7	TRBV18	-	once	CASSLLPGLRTYEQYF	TGTGCCAGCTCCCTACTCCCGGGACTGAGGACCTACGAGCAGTACTTC
TRBJ2-7	TRBV28	TRBD1	-	CASSSWDRVSEWSYEQYF	TGTGCCAGCAGCTCATGGGACAGAGTCTCAGAGTGGTCCTACGAGCAGTACTTC
TRBJ2-2	TRBV9	-	-	CASSVGLRQNTGELFF	TGTGCCAGCAGCGTAGGGTTGCGGCAAAACACCGGGGAGCTGTTTTTT
TRBJ1-3	TRBV4-1	-	-	CASSQDPPGQGSRNTIYF	TGCGCCAGCAGCCAAGATCCCCCGGGCCAGGGATCCAGAAACACCATATATTTT
TRBJ2-3	TRBV5-4	-	-	CASSPPQGTDTQYF	TGTGCCAGCAGCCCACCACAGGGCACAGATACGCAGTATTTT
TRBJ2-3	TRBV18	-	-	CASSFPSTDTQYF	TGTGCCAGCTCATTTCCTAGCACAGATACGCAGTATTTT
TRBJ2-1	TRBV27	TRBD2	-	CASSPVEASGVKFF	TGTGCCAGCAGCCCCGTTGAGGCTAGCGGAGTGAAGTTCTTC
TRBJ2-7	TRBV28	-	-	CASNLGGSYEQYF	TGTGCCAGCAATTTAGGCGGCTCGTACGAGCAGTACTTC
TRBJ2-7	TRBV6-5	-	-	CASSYSSDISYEQYF	TGTGCCAGCAGTTACTCTAGCGACATCTCCTACGAGCAGTACTTC
TRBJ1-2	TRBV6-9	TRBD1	-	CASSPQQGAPMDGYTF	TGTGCCAGCAGTCCACAACAGGGGGCGCCCATGGACGGCTACACCTTC
TRBJ2-2	TRBV5-1	TRBD1	-	CASRPTGGQWTGELFF	TGCGCCAGCAGACCCACAGGGGGACAGTGGACCGGGGAGCTGTTTTTT
TRBJ2-2	TRBV7-2	-	-	CASSLLRQAGELFF	TGTGCCAGCAGCTTACTCCGCCAGGCCGGGGAGCTGTTTTTT
TRBJ2-7	TRBV30	TRBD1	-	CAWSDRGVQF	TGTGCCTGGAGTGACAGGGGCGTCCAATTC
TRBJ1-1	TRBV11-2	TRBD1	-	CASSQGGGLNTEAFF	TGTGCCAGCAGCCAGGGGGGGGGTCTGAACACTGAAGCTTTCTTT
TRBJ1-6	TRBV5-1	-	-	CASSPTGNSPLHF	TGCGCCAGCAGCCCCACAGGAAATTCACCCCTCCACTTT
TRBJ2-2	TRBV11-3	TRBD1	-	CASSRRDRDTGELFF	TGTGCCAGCAGCCGGCGGGACAGGGACACCGGGGAGCTGTTTTTT
TRBJ2-1	TRBV6-1	TRBD2	-	CASSGSGISYNEQFF	TGTGCCAGCAGTGGTAGCGGGATCTCCTACAATGAGCAGTTCTTC